Listed below are T cell receptor beta chains from one sample, sequenced in a study of CXCR3-negative and CXCR3-positive naive CD8 T cells. TCRdb re-called the 5' RACE reads; one entry per CDR3 protein, DNA not given. The table for this sample gives over 8,000 distinct CDR3 sequences. What was sequenced was naive CXCR3- CD8+ T cells from blood. Receptor source: a human donor in good health. Some clones in this sample may be carry-over from other donors' samples. Each CDR3 is given with its conserved first and last residue. Not all rows give a size; the values are once, few, many and, for expanded clones, a class.

clone size,V gene,J gene,CDR3 protein
medium-sized,TRBV12-3/TRBV12-4,TRBJ2-3,CASSFNRETDTQYF
medium-sized,TRBV20-1,TRBJ2-5,CSARDPWTSGRGETQYF
NA,TRBV12-3/TRBV12-4,TRBJ2-1,CASNPQEAYNEQFF
medium-sized,TRBV2,TRBJ1-1,CASPKRTGGTEAFF
medium-sized,TRBV7-9,TRBJ1-2,CASSLVPPGPNGYTF
NA,TRBV4-3,TRBJ1-4,CASSRQGTNEKLFF
medium-sized,TRBV7-9,TRBJ1-6,CASSLAGTSSYNSPLHF
NA,TRBV6-6,TRBJ2-1,CASSYGSEQFF
medium-sized,TRBV2,TRBJ2-7,CASSDMTSGAYEQYF
medium-sized,TRBV4-1,TRBJ2-1,CASSQELADNEQFF
NA,TRBV21-1,TRBJ1-5,CASSHRVRDQPQHF
NA,TRBV30,TRBJ2-5,CAWSVLRGAETQYF
medium-sized,TRBV11-3,TRBJ1-1,CASSPTGSMNTEAFF
NA,TRBV5-1,TRBJ2-7,CASSLAVAGVYEQYF
medium-sized,TRBV29-1,TRBJ2-5,CSVEAAGPAQTQYF
medium-sized,TRBV3-1,TRBJ2-1,CASSQGRTSGREEFF
NA,TRBV19,TRBJ2-2,CASSIKTSGTNTGELFF
medium-sized,TRBV6-5,TRBJ2-1,CASSSGRNEQFF
NA,TRBV29-1,TRBJ1-2,CSALGGTEQANYGYTF
medium-sized,TRBV12-3/TRBV12-4,TRBJ1-4,CASSSTEINEKLFF
medium-sized,TRBV4-2,TRBJ1-4,CASRPGTATNEKLFF
medium-sized,TRBV12-3/TRBV12-4,TRBJ2-1,CASTDSLGTDSYNEQFF
medium-sized,TRBV2,TRBJ2-7,CASSGDRSYEQYF